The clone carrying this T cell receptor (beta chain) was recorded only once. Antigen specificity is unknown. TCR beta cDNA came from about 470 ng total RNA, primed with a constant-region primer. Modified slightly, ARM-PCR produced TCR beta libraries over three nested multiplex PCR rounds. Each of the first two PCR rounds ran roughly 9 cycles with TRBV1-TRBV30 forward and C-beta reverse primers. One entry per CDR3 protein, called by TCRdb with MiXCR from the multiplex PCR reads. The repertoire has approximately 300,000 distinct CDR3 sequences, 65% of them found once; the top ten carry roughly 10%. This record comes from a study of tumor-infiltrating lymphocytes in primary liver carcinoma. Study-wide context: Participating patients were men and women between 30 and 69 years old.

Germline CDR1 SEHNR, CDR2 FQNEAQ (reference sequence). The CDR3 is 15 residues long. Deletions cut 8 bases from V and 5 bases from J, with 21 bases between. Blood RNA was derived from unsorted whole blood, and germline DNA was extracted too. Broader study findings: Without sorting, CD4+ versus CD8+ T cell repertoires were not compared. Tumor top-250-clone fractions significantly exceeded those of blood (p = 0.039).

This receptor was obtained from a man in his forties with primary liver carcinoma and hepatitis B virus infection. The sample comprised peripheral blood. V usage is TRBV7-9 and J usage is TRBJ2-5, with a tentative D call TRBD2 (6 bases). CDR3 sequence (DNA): TGTGCCAGCGGCCAGACTGGACTAATCGGGGAGACCCAGTACTTC. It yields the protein CASGQTGLIGETQYF.